Listed below are T cell receptor beta chains from one sample, sequenced in a study of siplizumab effects on memory and regulatory T cells. Data came from immunoSEQ multiplex PCR; TCRdb stores just in-frame clones and leaves some out. The table has tens of thousands of clones, 70% to 90% seen once. Sequencing was performed on memory CD4+ T cells sorted from blood. These receptors all come from a human donor in good health. Each CDR3 is given with its conserved first and last residue. D genes are given only for firm matches. The size field is filled for only some rows; it gives once, few, many or a size class.

j_call d_call clone_size v_call cdr3_aa cdr3_nt
TRBJ1-1 TRBD1 - TRBV6-1 CASSETGTGEAFF TGTGCCAGCAGTGAAACGGGGACAGGGGAAGCTTTCTTT
TRBJ2-1 - - TRBV5-1 CASSPTRAGSSYNEQFF TGCGCCAGCAGCCCGACGCGGGCGGGGAGCTCCTACAATGAGCAGTTCTTC
TRBJ2-7 TRBD1 - TRBV10-1 CASSEKMGTGSYEQYF TGCGCCAGCAGTGAAAAAATGGGGACAGGTTCCTACGAGCAGTACTTC
TRBJ1-1 - - TRBV10-1 CASSGFRGSTTEAFF TGCGCCAGCAGTGGGTTTAGGGGATCGACCACTGAAGCTTTCTTT
TRBJ1-5 - - TRBV27 CASSLFTGGNQPQHF TGTGCCAGCAGTTTATTTACAGGTGGCAATCAGCCCCAGCATTTT
TRBJ2-7 TRBD2 - TRBV10-3 CAISAGLVLYYEQYF TGTGCCATCAGTGCTGGACTAGTTCTTTACTACGAGCAGTACTTC
TRBJ1-1 - - TRBV5-1 CASSSSRENTEAFF TGCGCCAGCAGCTCTTCGAGGGAGAACACTGAAGCTTTCTTT
TRBJ2-7 TRBD2 - TRBV4-1 CASSQEKGGGLRGYEQYF TGCGCCAGCAGCCAAGAGAAGGGCGGGGGATTGAGGGGATACGAGCAGTACTTC
TRBJ1-1 - - TRBV6-5 CASSYSVPAAAAEAFF TGTGCCAGCAGTTACTCTGTCCCGGCGGCAGCAGCTGAAGCTTTCTTT
TRBJ1-3 - - TRBV5-6 CASSLSGNTIYF TGTGCCAGCAGCTTGTCTGGAAACACCATATATTTT
TRBJ1-1 - - TRBV2 CASSESYRADTEAFF TGTGCCAGCAGTGAAAGTTACAGGGCGGACACTGAAGCTTTCTTT
TRBJ2-5 TRBD2 - TRBV5-8 CASSLSLAGYQETQYF TGTGCCAGCAGCTTGTCACTAGCGGGATACCAAGAGACCCAGTACTTC
TRBJ2-5 - - TRBV5-1 CASSLVLGGETQYF TGCGCCAGCAGCTTGGTATTGGGAGGAGAGACCCAGTACTTC
TRBJ2-5 - - TRBV30 CAWSVNYQETQYF TGTGCCTGGAGTGTAAATTACCAAGAGACCCAGTACTTC
TRBJ2-1 - - TRBV9 CASSAGLLNEQFF TGTGCCAGCAGCGCCGGACTTCTCAATGAGCAGTTCTTC
TRBJ1-6 - few TRBV6-5 CASSRAPNSPLHF TGTGCCAGCAGCCGGGCCCCTAATTCACCCCTCCACTTT
TRBJ2-7 TRBD1 - TRBV18 CASSDRGAYEQYF TGTGCCAGCTCGGACAGGGGCGCGTACGAGCAGTACTTC
TRBJ2-7 - once TRBV7-8 CASSPSRGAGGNHYEQYF TGTGCCAGCAGCCCATCGCGGGGGGCAGGGGGAAACCACTACGAGCAGTACTTC
TRBJ2-3 TRBD2 - TRBV14 CASSRAGGWTDTQYF TGTGCCAGCAGCCGAGCGGGAGGTTGGACAGATACGCAGTATTTT
TRBJ2-2 - few TRBV6-1 CASGQMYTGELFF TGTGCCAGCGGGCAGATGTACACCGGGGAGCTGTTTTTT
TRBJ2-5 - - TRBV5-1 CASSFQGYQETQYF TGCGCCAGCAGCTTCCAGGGGTACCAAGAGACCCAGTACTTC
TRBJ1-1 - - TRBV5-1 CASSLNGGNTEAFF TGCGCCAGCAGCCTTAACGGGGGGAACACTGAAGCTTTCTTT
TRBJ2-5 TRBD1 - TRBV4-2 CASSQGVQGAQYF TGTGCCAGCAGCCAAGGGGTTCAGGGGGCCCAGTACTTC
TRBJ2-2 - once TRBV18 CASSPQAQAGANTGELFF TGTGCCAGCTCACCACAGGCCCAGGCCGGAGCGAACACCGGGGAGCTGTTTTTT
TRBJ1-1 - - TRBV7-9 CASKVIEGGMNTEAFF TGTGCCAGCAAAGTCATCGAGGGGGGGATGAACACTGAAGCTTTCTTT
TRBJ2-1 - - TRBV5-6 CASSLGQVLYNEQFF TGTGCCAGCAGCTTGGGACAGGTTCTCTACAATGAGCAGTTCTTC
TRBJ2-5 - - TRBV2 CASKARSLETQYF TGTGCCAGCAAAGCGAGGTCGTTGGAGACCCAGTACTTC
TRBJ1-2 TRBD1 - TRBV2 CASRFTGGNYGYTF TGTGCCAGTAGATTTACAGGGGGTAACTATGGCTACACCTTC
TRBJ1-3 - few TRBV7-8 CASSTGLGNTIYF TGTGCCAGCAGCACAGGGTTAGGAAACACCATATATTTT
TRBJ1-1 - few TRBV11-3 CASSLYGDTEAFF TGTGCCAGCAGCTTGTATGGGGACACTGAAGCTTTCTTT
TRBJ1-2 - - TRBV5-6 CASSYSYRQASGGYTF TGTGCCAGCAGCTATTCATATAGACAGGCATCGGGTGGCTACACCTTC
TRBJ2-1 - - TRBV5-1 CASSFPPNEQFF TGCGCCAGCAGCTTCCCCCCCAATGAGCAGTTCTTC
TRBJ2-7 TRBD2 - TRBV27 CASSFASGSGRTYEQYF TGTGCCAGCAGTTTCGCCTCAGGTAGCGGGAGGACCTACGAGCAGTACTTC
TRBJ1-2 - - TRBV6-6 CASSPGEDYGYTF TGTGCCAGCAGCCCAGGGGAGGACTATGGCTACACCTTC
TRBJ1-4 - once TRBV18 CASSREEQATNEKLFF TGTGCCAGCTCACGAGAGGAACAGGCAACTAATGAAAAACTGTTTTTT
TRBJ1-2 - - TRBV6-5 CASSLGPFGNYGYTF TGTGCCAGCAGTCTCGGACCGTTTGGGAACTATGGCTACACCTTC
TRBJ1-1 - - TRBV13 CASSLRRAEAFF TGTGCCAGCAGCTTAAGGAGAGCTGAAGCTTTCTTT
TRBJ1-1 TRBD1 - TRBV7-9 CASSLDRGAPTEAFF TGTGCCAGCAGCCTTGACAGGGGAGCGCCCACTGAAGCTTTCTTT
TRBJ1-1 - few TRBV29-1 CSVDGDATAEAFF TGCAGCGTTGACGGGGATGCGACGGCTGAAGCTTTCTTT
TRBJ2-7 - - TRBV10-3 CAISESRVGYEQYF TGTGCCATCAGTGAGTCGCGGGTGGGCTACGAGCAGTACTTC
TRBJ1-1 - - TRBV29-1 CSVVVYGGEAFF TGCAGCGTTGTCGTTTATGGGGGTGAAGCTTTCTTT
TRBJ2-2 - once TRBV11-2 CASSLDRAPTGELFF TGTGCCAGCAGCTTAGATAGGGCGCCCACCGGGGAGCTGTTTTTT
TRBJ1-4 - few TRBV29-1 CSVVVGGDEKLFF TGCAGCGTTGTGGTCGGCGGAGATGAAAAACTGTTTTTT
TRBJ2-3 TRBD2 - TRBV5-6 CASSLERGAFNTQYF TGTGCCAGCAGCTTAGAGCGGGGGGCATTTAATACGCAGTATTTT
TRBJ1-2 TRBD1 - TRBV4-1 CASSQGGRGRNNYGYTF TGCGCCAGCAGCCAAGGGGGCAGGGGGCGGAATAACTATGGCTACACCTTC
TRBJ2-5 TRBD1 - TRBV29-1 CSVDRQGETQYF TGCAGCGTTGATCGGCAGGGGGAAACCCAGTACTTC
TRBJ1-2 - - TRBV4-1 CASSQDRAKHYGYTF TGCGCCAGCAGCCAAGATCGGGCGAAGCACTATGGCTACACCTTC
TRBJ2-5 TRBD2 few TRBV4-2 CASRSQPASGEETQYF TGTGCCAGCAGGTCCCAACCCGCTAGCGGTGAAGAGACCCAGTACTTC
TRBJ2-1 - - TRBV4-1 CASSEPDREGNEQFF TGCGCCAGCAGCGAGCCGGACAGGGAGGGCAATGAGCAGTTCTTC
TRBJ2-7 - few TRBV20-1 CSAREVYEQYF TGCAGTGCTAGAGAGGTCTACGAGCAGTACTTC
TRBJ1-2 - - TRBV7-2 CASSLGVRNYGYTF TGTGCCAGCAGCTTAGGGGTCCGTAACTATGGCTACACCTTC